Below, 28 T cell receptor beta chains from the same sample are listed, as sequenced in a study of blood T cell repertoires in COVID-19. Only in-frame clones appear in the TCRdb table, and some are missing; sequencing was by immunoSEQ multiplex PCR. Of 200,000 to 250,000 clones in the sample, nearly 90% were seen once. Sequences were obtained from peripheral blood. The receptors derive from a woman younger than 30 who had recovered from COVID-19.

The rearrangement uses TRBV4-2 and TRBJ2-7; weak D call: TRBD1 (5 bases). CDR1 is LGHNA, CDR2 YNFKEQ, per germline. Trimming shortened V by 0 bases and J by 6 bases, and 9 bases separated the two germline ends. The CDR3 loop spans 13 amino acids. The CDR3 loop is CASSQEGDPEQYF. In DNA, the CDR3 is TGTGCCAGCAGCCAAGAAGGGGATCCCGAGCAGTACTTC.

This chain links TRBV19 with TRBJ1-4; 8 positions agree with TRBD1. Per the germline V gene, CDR1 is LNHDA and CDR2 is SQIVND (reference sequence). The CDR3 contains 15 residues. After removal of 9 bases from V and 4 bases from J, the junction contained 10 bases not matched to a gene. CDR3 nucleotides: TGTGCCAGCGGACAGGGAACCCTCCTTAATGAAAAACTGTTTTTT. Translating it yields CASGQGTLLNEKLFF.

The chain recombines TRBV14 with TRBJ2-3; the match to TRBD1 covers 11 bases. The germline gives CDR1 SGHDN, CDR2 FVKESK. The CDR3 has 14 residues. With V trimmed by 4 bases and J by 9 bases, 6 bases remained unmatched. Written as DNA, the CDR3 is TGTGCCAGCAGCCCTGGACAGGGGGCATCCACGCAGTATTTT. The encoded protein is CASSPGQGASTQYF.

V gene TRBV7-9 combines with J gene TRBJ2-5; D uncertain. The V end lost 5 bases, the J end lost 9 bases, and 10 bases lay between the germline ends. CDR3 length: 11 residues. The V gene's germline CDR1 is SEHNR and CDR2 FQNEAQ (reference sequence). CDR3 sequence reads: CASSTGEAQYF. The CDR3 nucleotides read TGTGCCAGCAGCACCGGTGAGGCCCAGTACTTC. The entire variable domain, with the rest obtained from reference TRBV7-9 and TRBJ2-5, is as follows: DTGVSQNPRHKITKRGQNVTFRCDPISEHNRLYWYRQTLGQGPEFLTYFQNEAQLEKSRLLSDRFSAERPKGSFSTLEIQRTEQGDSAMYLCASSTGEAQYFGPGTRLLVL.

The chain recombines TRBV5-6 with TRBJ1-1, with D possibly TRBD1 on 5 matching bases. Between the trimmed V and J ends, which lost 3 bases and 4 bases, there was a span of 19 bases. Germline assignment: CDR1 SGHDT and CDR2 YYEEEE. This CDR3 region has 16 residues. CDR3 DNA: TGTGCCAGCAGCTGGTTGATTGTGGGGGGTCCCACTGAAGCTTTCTTT. It specifies CASSWLIVGGPTEAFF.

V is TRBV5-1 and J is TRBJ1-6; perhaps TRBD1 as D (5 bases). V gave up 0 bases and J gave up 7 bases, with 11 bases separating them. The germline gives CDR1 SGHRS, CDR2 YFSETQ. The CDR3 runs 15 residues. The chain's CDR3 is CASSLEVSGNSPLHF. In nucleotides, the CDR3 is TGCGCCAGCAGCTTGGAAGTGTCAGGGAATTCACCCCTCCACTTT.

V and J are TRBV7-2 and TRBJ2-1; D ambiguous. The V end lost 2 bases, the J end lost 5 bases, and 16 bases lay between the germline ends. The CDR3 runs to 16 residues. Germline CDR1 reads SGHTA; CDR2 reads FQGNSA. CDR3 DNA sequence: TGTGCCAGCAGCTTATTAGAGGCTCCCCATGACAATGAGCAGTTCTTC. Encoded protein: CASSLLEAPHDNEQFF.

V gene TRBV14 combines with J gene TRBJ2-1, with D uncertain. V was clipped by 1 base and J by 4 bases, with 8 bases between them. Germline CDR1 SGHDN, CDR2 FVKESK. The CDR3 extends over 14 amino acids. The DNA for the CDR3 is TGTGCCAGCAGCCAAGCGAGGCTGTACAATGAGCAGTTCTTC. Its translation: CASSQARLYNEQFF.

This clone has only a few counts. V gene TRBV19 combines with J gene TRBJ2-3, with TRBD1 identical over 9 bases. After removal of 5 bases from V and 0 bases from J, the junction contained 9 bases not matched to a gene. CDR3 size: 17 residues. Germline CDR1 is LNHDA and CDR2 is SQIVND (reference sequence). In nucleotides, the CDR3 is TGTGCCAGTAGTCCTAGGGGGACAGGGTCTAGCACAGATACGCAGTATTTT. This codes for CASSPRGTGSSTDTQYF. Full variable domain (outside the CDR3, taken from reference TRBV19 and TRBJ2-3): DGGITQSPKYLFRKEGQNVTLSCEQNLNHDAMYWYRQDPGQGLRLIYYSQIVNDFQKGDIAEGYSVSREKKESFPLTVTSAQKNPTAFYLCASSPRGTGSSTDTQYFGPGTRLTVL.

The chain carries TRBV24-1 and TRBJ1-2; D might be TRBD1 (5 bases). Germline V lookup: CDR1 KGHDR, CDR2 SFDVKD. V lost 6 bases, J lost 0 bases, and 10 bases lay in between. There are 14 residues in the CDR3. CDR3 DNA sequence: TGTGCCACCAGTCCACAGGTGGCTAACTATGGCTACACCTTC. Its protein is CATSPQVANYGYTF.

V is TRBV15 and J is TRBJ2-3; 14 nucleotides line up with TRBD2. Trimming at V came to 9 bases and at J to 5 bases, leaving 22 bases not matched to a gene. From germline, CDR1 is LNHNV and CDR2 YYDKDF (reference sequence). The CDR3 runs to 20 residues. CDR3 DNA: TGTGCCACTAAGGGGGTCCCGGGACTAGCGGGAGAGGCATCGGGAGATACGCAGTATTTT. Its protein product is CATKGVPGLAGEASGDTQYF.

This clone has more than one count but fewer than ten. The J gene is TRBJ2-2, the V gene TRBV29-1; 14 bases are shared with TRBD2. The CDR3 extends over 15 amino acids. CDR1 is SQVTM and CDR2 is ANQGSEA in the germline V gene. The CDR3, as DNA: TGCTCGGGACTAGCGGGAGCCCTCGGCACCGGGGAGCTGTTTTTT. Residues: CSGLAGALGTGELFF.

Here the CDR3 DNA reads TGTGCCAGCAGCCCGCAAGAGGTTTCGATCAATGAGCAGTTCTTC. Protein: CASSPQEVSINEQFF. The V and J genes are TRBV4-2 and TRBJ2-1, with no clear D. With 4 bases removed from V and 6 bases from J, the gap between germline ends came to 16 bases. The CDR3 is 15 amino acids. Germline loops: CDR1 LGHNA, CDR2 YNFKEQ.

The chain carries TRBV5-3 and TRBJ1-6, with no clear D. TRBV5-3 is assigned to the ORF class and has an uncertain function. This CDR3 comprises 19 residues. Trimming shortened V by 4 bases and J by 0 bases, and 20 bases separated the two germline ends. CDR3 region: CARSQSVRGPSSYNSPLHF. CDR3 coding DNA: TGTGCCAGAAGCCAGTCGGTCCGGGGTCCAAGCTCCTATAATTCACCCCTCCACTTT.

The chain recombines TRBV6-6 with TRBJ2-1; the D gene is possibly TRBD1 (6 bases). V dropped 4 bases and J dropped 6 bases, with 16 bases sitting between them. There are 15 residues in the CDR3. Looked up from germline, CDR1 is MNHNY and CDR2 is SVGAGI (reference sequence). This chain's CDR3 is CASSSIDRSRNEQFF. CDR3 DNA: TGTGCCAGCAGTTCCATCGACAGGTCGCGCAATGAGCAGTTCTTC.

This clone was seen only once. V is TRBV3-1 (or the pseudogene TRBV3-2) and J is TRBJ2-3, with 8 bases identical to TRBD2. The CDR3 runs to 13 residues. Germline loops: CDR1 LGHDT, CDR2 YNNKEL (reference sequence). The DNA of the CDR3 is TGTGTGAGCGGGAGAAAGGGCACAGATACGCAGTATTTT. Protein product: CVSGRKGTDTQYF.

The chain combines TRBV4-2 with TRBJ2-1; D is undetermined. The length of the CDR3 is 17 residues. Trimming removed 4 bases at V and 5 bases at J, with 21 bases between. Looked up from germline, CDR1 is LGHNA and CDR2 is YNFKEQ. CDR3 loop: CASSPTINDWVDNEQFF. CDR3 DNA sequence: TGTGCCAGCAGCCCTACAATAAACGACTGGGTCGACAATGAGCAGTTCTTC.

Only one count was recorded for this clone. J is TRBJ2-2 and V is TRBV6-5; D remains unclear. The V gene lost 6 bases and the J gene lost 5 bases, with 10 bases spanning the gap. The CDR3 runs 13 residues. The germline CDR1 and CDR2 sequences are MNHEY and SVGAGI. CDR3 DNA sequence: TGTGCCAGCAGGATCCCTGAGACCGGGGAGCTGTTTTTT. Translation: CASRIPETGELFF.

V is TRBV5-4 and J is TRBJ2-1; maybe TRBD2 (5 bases). Germline V gene data show CDR1 as SGHNT and CDR2 as YYREEE (reference sequence). CDR3 size: 14 residues. V lost 6 bases to trimming and J lost 8 bases, with 18 bases between them. The CDR3 protein is CASTHPGVSYEQFF. The CDR3 bases are TGTGCCAGCACCCACCCCGGGGTCTCCTATGAGCAGTTCTTC.

The chain employs TRBV4-3 and TRBJ1-2; TRBD1 is a possible D gene (6 bases). This CDR3 comprises 14 residues. The V gene's germline CDR1 is LGHNA and CDR2 YSLEER. Deletions cut 7 bases from V and 8 bases from J, with 20 bases between. The CDR3 coding sequence is TGCGCCAGCAAACAAACTAAGGACAGTTCGGGCTACACCTTC. This codes for CASKQTKDSSGYTF.

The chain carries TRBV9 and TRBJ2-3; D might be TRBD2 (6 bases). CDR1 and CDR2 from the germline V gene are SGDLS and YYNGEE. V was shortened by 3 bases and J by 1 base, with 12 bases between the two germline ends. The CDR3 sequence is 15 residues long. CDR3 in amino acids: CASSASGRGTDTQYF. The CDR3 bases are TGTGCCAGCAGCGCAAGCGGGCGGGGCACAGATACGCAGTATTTT.

This sequence joins TRBV11-3 and TRBJ2-2; 9 nucleotides agree with TRBD1. The CDR3 contains 14 residues. Trimming took 7 bases from V and 1 from J; bases not matched to a gene: 1. Germline V gives CDR1 SGHNT, CDR2 YENEEA. CDR3 nucleotides: TGTGCCAGCAACAGGGGGCAGAACACCGGGGAGCTGTTTTTT. This gives the protein CASNRGQNTGELFF.

J is TRBJ2-1 and V is TRBV6-2 or TRBV6-3, with D perhaps matching TRBD1 (6 bases). Germline assignment: CDR1 MNHEY and CDR2 SVGEGT. The CDR3 is 15 residues long. V lost 6 bases and J lost 6, with 18 bases in between. The CDR3 DNA follows: TGTGCCAGCAGCCCACCCTTGGGGGCCGGCAATGAGCAGTTCTTC. The encoded protein is CASSPPLGAGNEQFF.

The CDR3 region is CASSPPEGDPDYEQYF. For the CDR3, the DNA is TGTGCCAGCAGCCCACCCGAGGGGGACCCCGACTACGAGCAGTACTTC. This chain connects TRBV13 to TRBJ2-7; weak D call: TRBD1 (6 bases). The germline V gene encodes CDR1 PRHDT and CDR2 FYEKMQ (reference sequence). CDR3 length equals 16 residues. V lost 5 bases and J 3 bases, leaving 20 bases between the germline ends.

V is TRBV6-5 and J is TRBJ2-1, with 10 bases identical to TRBD1. The germline V gene encodes CDR1 MNHEY and CDR2 SVGAGI. Trimming at V came to 6 bases and at J to 15 bases, leaving 8 bases not matched to a gene. The CDR3 is made up of 12 amino acids. CDR3 nucleotides: TGTGCCAGCAGGACAGGGGGCACGGAATGGTTCTTC. It codes for CASRTGGTEWFF.

This rearrangement joins TRBV4-1 to TRBJ1-5; D possibly corresponds to TRBD1 (5 bases). CDR1 and CDR2 from the germline V gene are MGHRA and YSYEKL. V lost 1 base and J 2 bases, leaving 15 bases between the germline ends. The length of the CDR3 is 17 residues. The CDR3 spells CASSQVPREGGNQPQHF. DNA for the CDR3: TGCGCCAGCAGCCAAGTGCCCAGGGAGGGTGGCAATCAGCCCCAGCATTTT.

The V and J genes are TRBV4-1 and TRBJ1-1; possible D gene TRBD1, 5 bases. Germline loops: CDR1 MGHRA, CDR2 YSYEKL. The CDR3 is 17 amino acids. Deletions cut 1 base from V and 0 bases from J, with 15 bases between. Written as DNA, the CDR3 is TGCGCCAGCAGCCAAGCAATCCGACAGCCTATGAACACTGAAGCTTTCTTT. Translated, it gives CASSQAIRQPMNTEAFF.

V gene TRBV5-6 combines with J gene TRBJ1-5, with 12 bases matching TRBD1. This CDR3 has 15 residues. In germline, CDR1 is SGHDT, CDR2 YYEEEE. Trimming took 4 bases from V and 7 from J; bases not matched to a gene: 6. The CDR3 coding sequence is TGTGCCAGCAGCCGTGGGACAGGGGGCGGACAGCCCCAGCATTTT. This encodes CASSRGTGGGQPQHF.